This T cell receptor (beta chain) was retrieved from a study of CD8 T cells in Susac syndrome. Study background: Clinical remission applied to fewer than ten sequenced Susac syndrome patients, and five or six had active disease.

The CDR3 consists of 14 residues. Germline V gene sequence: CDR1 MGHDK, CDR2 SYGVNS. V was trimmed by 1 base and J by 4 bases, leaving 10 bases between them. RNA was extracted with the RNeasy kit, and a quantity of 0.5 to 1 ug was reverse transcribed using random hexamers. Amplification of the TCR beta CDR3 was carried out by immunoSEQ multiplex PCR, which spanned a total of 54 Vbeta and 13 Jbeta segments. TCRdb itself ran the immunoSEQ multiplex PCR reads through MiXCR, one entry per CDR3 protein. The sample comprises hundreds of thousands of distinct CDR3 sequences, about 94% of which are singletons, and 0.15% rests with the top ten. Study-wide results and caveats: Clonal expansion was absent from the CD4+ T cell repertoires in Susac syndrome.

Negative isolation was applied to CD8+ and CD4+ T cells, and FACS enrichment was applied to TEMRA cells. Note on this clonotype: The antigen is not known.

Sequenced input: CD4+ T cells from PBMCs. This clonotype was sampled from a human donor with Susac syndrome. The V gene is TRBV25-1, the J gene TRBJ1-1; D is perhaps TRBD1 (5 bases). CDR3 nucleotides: TGTGCCAGCAGTGAATCGGCAGGGAGCACTGAAGCTTTCTTT. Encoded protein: CASSESAGSTEAFF. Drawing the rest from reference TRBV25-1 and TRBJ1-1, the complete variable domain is EADIYQTPRYLVIGTGKKITLECSQTMGHDKMYWYQQDPGMELHLIHYSYGVNSTEKGDLSSESTVSRIRTEHFPLTLESARPSHTSQYLCASSESAGSTEAFFGQGTRLTVV.